This T cell receptor (beta chain) originates from a study of cytomegalovirus exposure and HLA in healthy donors. On the study more broadly: Researchers found that about 84% of about 400 genotyped donors fell within the Caucasian-associated ancestry cluster.

V was clipped by 6 bases and J by 6 bases; unmatched bases: 14. Germline CDR1 and CDR2: SGHAT and FQDESV (reference sequence). The CDR3 extends over 16 amino acids. Study observations and caveats: Later on, an analysis tied under 20,000 TCR beta sequences to HLA alleles at 0.05 false discovery rate.

A note on this clone: The antigen is undetermined.

Primers for the PCR totalled 60 Vbeta and 13 Jbeta. The protocol was immunoSEQ multiplex PCR, while the TCRdb copy is restricted to in-frame clones and leaves out a portion. The table lists about 200,000 clones. The sequenced sample was PBMCs. This sequence joins TRBV11-1 and TRBJ2-1; TRBD2 agrees at 7 bases. The TCR was taken from a man aged 25-45 years in good health and CMV-seronegative. The CDR3 reads CASRLGGAFGFNEQFF. CDR3 in DNA: TGTGCCAGCAGACTGGGAGGGGCTTTCGGTTTCAATGAGCAGTTCTTC.